The T cell receptor (beta chain) under discussion was sequenced for a study of T-cell memory formation after mild COVID-19 (dated by TCRdb to about 2021). Some background on the complete study: TCR sequence clusters from the two donors were found to be largely donor specific. In two donors, T-cell clones that expanded and contracted after mild COVID-19 were followed by sequencing TCRalpha and TCRbeta repertoires longitudinally. The cohort was made up of two young adult volunteers, one female and one male, who were previously healthy. General conclusions and limits of the study: Clones that contracted from day 15 to 85 showed balanced CD4/CD8 phenotypes, whereas a second wave of clones that expanded from day 15 to 37 leaned towards CD4+. Contracting CD4+ clones were located mainly in the CM and EM memory subsets, whereas CD8+ clones were found to be enriched in EMRA. Some responding clones were detected in pre-infection memory, which suggested that pre-existing cross-reactive memory T cells had joined the SARS-CoV-2 response. Only two mild cases were covered by the study, and larger cohorts that include severe cases with pre-infection samples were considered necessary. SARS-CoV-2 specificity was not confirmed for the second-wave clones peaking on day 37.

Ficoll-Paque density gradient centrifugation was used to isolate PBMCs. The sequencer listed for this sample is Illumina NovaSeq 6000. cDNA libraries for TCRalpha and TCRbeta were prepared by 5'RACE using constant-segment primers, with sample barcodes and unique molecular identifiers added. Trizol reagent was used to extract RNA from every sample. Amplification of the libraries took two PCR steps, and the second step added a second sample barcode plus Illumina TruSeq adapters. Sequencing of the libraries was done on an Illumina NovaSeq, producing 2 x 150 bp paired-end reads. In the source study's methods: With migec v1.2.7, reads were demultiplexed and then collapsed into UMI-guided consensus sequences. Using mixcr v2.1.11, UMI consensuses were aligned to TRA and TRB V and J templates and then assembled into clonotypes. A clonotype was counted as expanded or contracted only if both edgeR and NoisET called the change significant, with noise models trained on biological replicates. For edgeR calls, the cutoffs were a false discovery rate-adjusted p below 0.01 and a log2 fold-change threshold of 1. As an exploratory analysis of dynamics, max-normalized trajectories of the 1000 most abundant clonotypes were examined by PCA with hierarchical clustering. Separately sequenced CD4+ and CD8+ repertoires were used to assign a CD4 or CD8 phenotype to each responding clone. TCRdb ran its own pipeline on the public reads, namely fastp trimming at Q25 and MiXCR clone calling, and kept in-frame beta chains. Entries are consolidated by CDR3 protein sequence, retaining the most common genes and DNA. These V and J calls are TCRdb output, not the study's own analysis. In all, the sample holds roughly 500,000 distinct CDR3 sequences, and around 21% of those were seen once. About an eighth of the sample lies in the top ten.

Cut back by 4 bases and 0 bases, the V and J ends lie 10 bases apart. The CDR3 sequence holds 14 residues, the cysteine and phenylalanine included. Only the CDR3 portion is preserved as DNA: 42 bases, with reading frame beginning at the first base. The germline V gene specifies SGHRS as CDR1 and YFSETQ as CDR2. In its sample, this clonotype was seen a few times. Its antigen target is currently unknown. One base away there is no much larger clone; base qualities are not given. This clonotype was sampled from an adult woman who had mild COVID-19 (a few samples of this study predate the infection). The sample titles of this study are shuffled in the database, so cell type and time point are left out; the donor was told from shared clones. Sequencing input: PBMCs or a T cell subset sorted from them (not recorded which). The chain is assembled from TRBV5-1 and TRBJ1-1; the D gene assignment is ambiguous. CDR3 region: CASSTGYMNTEAFF. The sequenced DNA is TGCGCCAGCAGCACGGGATACATGAACACTGAAGCTTTCTTT.